This T cell receptor beta chain was identified during a study of cytomegalovirus exposure and HLA in healthy donors. Broader study findings: Sequencing had likely introduced a cluster of highly shared sequence variants as an artifact.

The study ran its PCR with 60 Vbeta and 13 Jbeta primers. Only in-frame clones appear in the TCRdb table, and some are missing; sequencing was by immunoSEQ multiplex PCR. This table holds about 190,000 clones, 70% to 90% found once. The table lists this clone with a few counts. The target antigen is unknown. The sample holds other DNA sequences that translate to the same CDR3. This CDR3 is built from 14 residues. Germline V CDR1 and CDR2: SGHRS, YFSETQ. V was clipped by 0 bases and J by 1 base, with 7 bases between them. The sequence derives from a woman aged 18-30 years in good health and CMV-seropositive. Sequencing input: PBMCs. The chain carries TRBV5-1 and TRBJ1-1; D call uncertain. This chain's CDR3 is CASSLANRNTEAFF. In nucleotides, the CDR3 is TGCGCCAGCAGCTTGGCCAACAGGAACACTGAAGCTTTCTTT.